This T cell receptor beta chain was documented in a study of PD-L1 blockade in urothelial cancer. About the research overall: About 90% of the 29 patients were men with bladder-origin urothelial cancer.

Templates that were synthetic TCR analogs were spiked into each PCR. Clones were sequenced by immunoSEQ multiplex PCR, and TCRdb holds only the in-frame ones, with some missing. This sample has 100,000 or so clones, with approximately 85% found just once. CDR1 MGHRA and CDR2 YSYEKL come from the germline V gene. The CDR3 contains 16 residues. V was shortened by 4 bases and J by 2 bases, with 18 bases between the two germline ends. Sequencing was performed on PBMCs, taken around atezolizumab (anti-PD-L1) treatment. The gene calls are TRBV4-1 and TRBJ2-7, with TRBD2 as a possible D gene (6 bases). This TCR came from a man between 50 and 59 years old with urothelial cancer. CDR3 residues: CASSPQKAGIAYEQYF. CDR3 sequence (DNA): TGCGCCAGCAGCCCTCAGAAAGCGGGTATTGCCTACGAGCAGTACTTC.